The sequence of this T cell receptor (beta chain) was determined in a study of molecular identifiers for immune sequencing clone quantification. The wider study: Four portions were sequenced after RNA from about 21,000 or 97,000 naive CD8 cells was split five ways in replicates.

Looked up from germline, CDR1 is DFQATT and CDR2 is SNEGSKA (reference sequence). This CDR3 comprises 17 residues. V dropped 3 bases and J dropped 2 bases, with 22 bases sitting between them. Libraries of naive CD8 T cells were made from roughly 18,000 to 920,000 sorted cells. They used 10%, 30% or 50% RNA. By frequency in the sample, this clonotype is medium-sized. Generation of bulk TCR libraries relied on previously described methods and listed TCR primers. TCRdb reprocessed the PCR reads with MiXCR, giving one entry per CDR3 protein. Here the sample spans about 6,100 distinct CDR3 sequences, 15% to 20% being singletons.

Material for sequencing was naive CD8+ T cells from blood, with Jurkat cell RNA spiked in. The sample's subset: FACS-sorted CD8+CD4-CCR7+CD45RA+ naive T cells. The chain links TRBV20-1 to TRBJ2-5; D is undetermined. The sequence derives from a human donor in good health. Some libraries in this study had Jurkat cell RNA spiked in. CDR3 in amino acids: CSARPVIAGRLQETQYF. The CDR3, as DNA: TGCAGTGCTAGGCCAGTTATAGCTGGGCGGCTACAAGAGACCCAGTACTTC.